Following are 12 T cell receptor beta chains from one sample sequenced in a study of blood T cells in healthy people across ages. Combining a sample-barcoded 5' primer with a J-beta primer mix, a second PCR ran for 7 to 11 cycles. MiXCR, applied by TCRdb to the 5' RACE reads, yields one record per CDR3 protein. The table has 600,000 or so distinct CDR3 sequences, about 30% seen once; the top ten hold about 15%. Source material: blood. The source of these receptors is a woman older than 75 in good health.

This clonotype was observed many times. This chain connects TRBV29-1 to TRBJ1-1; D is unclear. Germline V lookup: CDR1 SQVTM, CDR2 ANQGSEA. With 4 bases removed from V and 6 bases from J, the gap between germline ends came to 9 bases. The CDR3 loop spans 11 amino acids. The CDR3 DNA is TGCAGCGTTGCCCAGGCCCCTGAAGCTTTCTTT. Residues: CSVAQAPEAFF.

To note about this clonotype: Possible read error: a much larger clone is one base away. The V gene is TRBV11-2, the J gene TRBJ2-3; D might be TRBD1 or TRBD2, each matching 5 bases. Germline loops: CDR1 SGHAT, CDR2 FQNNGV. The CDR3 has 17 amino acids. The V end was cut by 5 bases, the J end by 1 base, with 19 bases between. The DNA of the CDR3 is TGTGCCAGCAGCAAATTCCCCCGGGACGCCCGCACAGATACGCAGTATTTT. This encodes CASSKFPRDARTDTQYF.

This clonotype was counted ten times or more. This rearrangement joins TRBV7-9 to TRBJ2-7; 12 positions agree with TRBD2. CDR3 length equals 15 residues. Trimming removed 5 bases from V and 7 bases from J; junction bases left unmatched: 9. Germline CDR1 SEHNR, CDR2 FQNEAQ (reference sequence). CDR3 coding DNA: TGTGCCAGCAGCCAGACTAGCGGGGGACGGGGGGAGCAGTACTTC. Its translation is CASSQTSGGRGEQYF.

This clonotype was seen many times. V and J are TRBV7-6 and TRBJ2-7; 8 positions match TRBD1. This CDR3 spans 15 amino acids. Germline V lookup: CDR1 SGHVS, CDR2 FNYEAQ. The V segment lost 5 bases and the J segment 1 base; nucleotides outside the gene matches: 7. For the CDR3, the DNA is TGTGCCAGCAGCGCAAAGACAGGGGCGTCCTACGAGCAGTACTTC. Protein product: CASSAKTGASYEQYF.

V gene TRBV27 combines with J gene TRBJ2-3; D ambiguous. The CDR3 covers 14 residues. CDR1 MNHEY and CDR2 SMNVEV come from the germline V gene (reference sequence). Trimming pared 6 bases from V and 6 bases from J, leaving 16 bases between. The CDR3 coding sequence is TGTGCCAGCAGCACCGACATGGGGAAGGATACGCAGTATTTT. Its protein is CASSTDMGKDTQYF.

About this clonotype itself: This sequence may be a read error, since a much larger clone differs from it by one base. This chain joins TRBV20-1 and TRBJ2-1; 8 bases fit TRBD1. This CDR3 has 15 residues. CDR1 and CDR2 from the germline V gene are DFQATT and SNEGSKA (reference sequence). V was pared by 6 bases and J by 8 bases, with 15 bases of the junction left unmatched. The CDR3 DNA reads TGCAGTGCAGGGCAGGACAGGGCCTTTTGTGATGAGCAGTTCTTC. Translated: CSAGQDRAFCDEQFF.

About this clonotype itself: Given a far larger clone just one base away, this is likely a sequencing read error. The rearrangement joins TRBV20-1 to TRBJ1-1; D unclear. Looked up from germline, CDR1 is DFQATT and CDR2 is SNEGSKA (reference sequence). The CDR3 totals 11 residues. The CDR3 region has the DNA TGCAGTGCTGAATTGAACACTGAAGCTCTCTTT. Protein: CSAELNTEALF.

The rearrangement links TRBV19 to TRBJ1-2, with a tentative D call TRBD1 (5 bases). V dropped 5 bases and J dropped 0 bases, with 10 bases sitting between them. This CDR3 region has 14 residues. Germline-derived CDR1 and CDR2 are LNHDA and SQIVND (reference sequence). CDR3 DNA: TGTGCCAGTAGTGAGGGGTCCTCTAACTATGGCTACACCTTC. Translation: CASSEGSSNYGYTF.

This clonotype was found a few times. The chain employs TRBV30 and TRBJ2-3; TRBD2 aligns across 10 bases. The CDR3 covers 18 residues. V lost 0 bases to trimming and J lost 0 bases; unmatched junction nucleotides: 9. Germline V CDR1 and CDR2: GTSNPN, SVGIG (reference sequence). In DNA form, the CDR3 reads TGTGCCTGGAGTGTACCCAGCGGGGGGGATTTTAGCACAGATACGCAGTATTTT. It is translated as CAWSVPSGGDFSTDTQYF.

Remarks on this clonotype: Just one base apart from a much larger clone, this may be a read error. CDR3 region: CATFEGGNSYEQFF. In DNA, the CDR3 is TGTGCCACATTCGAGGGGGGAAACTCCTACGAGCAGTTCTTC. This rearrangement joins TRBV10-3 to TRBJ2-1, with D perhaps assigned TRBD1 or TRBD2 (6 bases each). The germline gives CDR1 ENHRY, CDR2 SYGVKD. Trimming took 10 bases from V and 10 from J, leaving 23 bases between them. The CDR3 is 14 amino acids.

This chain links TRBV20-1 with TRBJ2-3; D is unclear. The CDR3 spans 13 residues. CDR1 and CDR2 (germline): DFQATT, SNEGSKA (reference sequence). V shed 5 bases and J shed 2 bases, with 11 bases lying between them. The CDR3 sequence is CSARGSATDTQYF. The CDR3 DNA sequence: TGCAGTGCTCGAGGTTCTGCCACAGATACGCAGTATTTT.

This clonotype was detected ten times or more. The genes are TRBV29-1 and TRBJ2-1; a possible D gene is TRBD1 (5 bases). The CDR3 has 17 residues. The germline V and J ends were trimmed by 1 base and 1 base, with 17 bases remaining between them. Germline V gene lookup returns CDR1 SQVTM and CDR2 ANQGSEA. The CDR3 spells CSVEGYTEGDSYNEQFF. The CDR3 region has the DNA TGCAGCGTTGAAGGTTACACGGAAGGGGATTCCTACAATGAGCAGTTCTTC.